This T cell receptor beta chain was recorded in a study of tumor-infiltrating lymphocytes in primary liver carcinoma. Study-wide results and limits: Tumors reached a significantly greater top-250-clone fraction than blood did (p = 0.039).

Points on this clonotype: Antigen unknown.

Using a constant-region primer together with ProtoScript II reverse transcriptase, TCR beta cDNA was made from around 500 ng of total RNA. Libraries of TCR beta came from three nested multiplex PCR rounds with slightly modified ARM-PCR. Two initial PCR rounds of about 10 cycles each paired TRBV1-TRBV30 forward primers with a C-beta reverse primer. Each CDR3 protein gets one entry after TCRdb re-called the multiplex PCR reads with MiXCR. The sample consists of approximately 300,000 distinct CDR3 sequences, roughly 60% of them appearing once. The V segment lost 6 bases and the J segment 6 bases; nucleotides outside the gene matches: 7. Looked up from germline, CDR1 is LGHNT and CDR2 is FRNRAP. This CDR3 contains 13 residues. Unsorted whole blood served as the source of blood RNA, and germline DNA was extracted as well.

The sample comprised peripheral blood. The rearrangement links TRBV12-5 to TRBJ1-1, with 7 bases that match TRBD1. The receptor was isolated from a man aged 40-55 years with primary liver carcinoma and hepatitis B virus infection. CDR3 bases: TGTGCTAGTGGCTTAACAGGGGTACCTGAAGCTTTCTTT. Protein product: CASGLTGVPEAFF.